The 5 T cell receptor beta chains reported below all come from one sample, sequenced in a study of T cell changes during pregnancy in multiple sclerosis. The data were produced by immunoSEQ multiplex PCR, yet TCRdb's version contains in-frame clones alone and is incomplete. Of 40,000 or so clones listed, approximately 94% were seen once; the top ten hold approximately 0.61%. The input for sequencing was CD4+ T cells from peripheral blood mononuclear cells, taken in the third trimester of pregnancy. All receptors derive from a female donor with multiple sclerosis, enrolled in a pregnancy study.

This sequence joins TRBV7-9 and TRBJ1-1; D gene ambiguous. The V and J ends lost 5 bases and 2 bases respectively, with 9 bases between them. The germline V gene has CDR1 SEHNR and CDR2 FQNEAQ (reference sequence). The CDR3 totals 13 residues. This CDR3 is CASSLESNTEAFF. The DNA for the CDR3 is TGTGCCAGCAGCCTCGAGTCTAACACTGAAGCTTTCTTT.

The chain joins TRBV7-9 to TRBJ1-1; D is unclear. Germline V gene lookup returns CDR1 SEHNR and CDR2 FQNEAQ (reference sequence). The CDR3 consists of 14 residues. Between the trimmed V and J ends, which lost 5 bases and 0 bases, there was a span of 10 bases. CDR3 DNA: TGTGCCAGCAGCCACAGTCCCATGAACACTGAAGCTTTCTTT. Its protein is CASSHSPMNTEAFF.

The chain links TRBV7-3 to TRBJ2-3; 14 bases are a match to TRBD2. The J segment lost 5 bases and the V segment lost 5 bases, leaving 6 bases of the junction unmatched. Germline V gene data show CDR1 as SGHTA and CDR2 as FQGTGA. The CDR3 extends over 16 amino acids. In DNA, the CDR3 is TGTGCCAGCAGCCTTGGACTAGCGGGAGGAATAGATACGCAGTATTTT. Residues: CASSLGLAGGIDTQYF.

This clone was seen just once. The chain joins TRBV2 to TRBJ1-5; 7 nucleotides match TRBD1. V dropped 3 bases and J dropped 7; count of bases not matched to a gene: 9. The length of the CDR3 is 15 residues. Looked up from germline, CDR1 is SNHLY and CDR2 is FYNNEI. The CDR3 nucleotides read TGTGCCAGCAGTGACGGGACAGTGGGTAGACAGCCCCAGCATTTT. Translating gives CASSDGTVGRQPQHF.

CDR3 DNA sequence: TGTGCCAGCAGCGAAGCAGGGAAATACGAGCAGTACTTC. Translating it yields CASSEAGKYEQYF. The chain recombines TRBV25-1 with TRBJ2-7, with D possibly matching TRBD1 (5 bases). Germline V gene data show CDR1 as MGHDK and CDR2 as SYGVNS. Trimming removed 6 bases from V and 4 bases from J, with 13 bases in between. This CDR3 region has 13 residues.